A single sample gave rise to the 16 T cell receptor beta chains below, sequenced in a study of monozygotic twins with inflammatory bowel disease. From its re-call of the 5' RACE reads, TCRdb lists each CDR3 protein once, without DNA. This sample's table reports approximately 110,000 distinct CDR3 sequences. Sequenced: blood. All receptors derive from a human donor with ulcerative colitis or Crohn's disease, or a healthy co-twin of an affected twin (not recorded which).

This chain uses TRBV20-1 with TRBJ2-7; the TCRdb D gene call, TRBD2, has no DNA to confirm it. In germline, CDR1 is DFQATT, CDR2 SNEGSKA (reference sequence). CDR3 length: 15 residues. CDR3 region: CSAGLSGRGSYEQYF.

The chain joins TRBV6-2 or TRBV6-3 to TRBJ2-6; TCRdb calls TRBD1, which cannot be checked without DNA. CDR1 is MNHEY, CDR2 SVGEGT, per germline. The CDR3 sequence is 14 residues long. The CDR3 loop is CASGTGFGANVLTF.

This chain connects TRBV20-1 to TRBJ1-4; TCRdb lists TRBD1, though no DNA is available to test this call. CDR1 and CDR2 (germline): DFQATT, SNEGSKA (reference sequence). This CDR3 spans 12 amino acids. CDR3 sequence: CSGGQNNEKLFF.

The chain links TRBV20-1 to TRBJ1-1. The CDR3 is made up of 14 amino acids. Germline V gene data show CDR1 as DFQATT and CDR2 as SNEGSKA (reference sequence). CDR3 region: CSAQGGPGDTEAFF.

CDR3 in amino acids: CASRPGSSYNSPLHF. The rearrangement uses TRBV27 and TRBJ1-6. Germline CDR1 is MNHEY and CDR2 is SMNVEV (reference sequence). The CDR3 has 15 amino acids.

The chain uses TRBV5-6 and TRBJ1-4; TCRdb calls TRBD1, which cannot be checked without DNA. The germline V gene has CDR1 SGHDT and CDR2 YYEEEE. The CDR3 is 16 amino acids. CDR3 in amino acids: CASSLGQAPEVEKLFF.

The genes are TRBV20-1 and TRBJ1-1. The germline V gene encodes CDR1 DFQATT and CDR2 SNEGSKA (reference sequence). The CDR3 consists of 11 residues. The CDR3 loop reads CSARMNTEAFF.

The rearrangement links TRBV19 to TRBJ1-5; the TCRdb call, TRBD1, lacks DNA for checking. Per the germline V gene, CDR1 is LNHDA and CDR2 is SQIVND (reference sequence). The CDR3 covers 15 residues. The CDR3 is CASSSRQGGNQPQHF.

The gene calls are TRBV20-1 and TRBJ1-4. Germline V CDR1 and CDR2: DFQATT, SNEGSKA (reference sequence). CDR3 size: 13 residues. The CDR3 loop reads CSLKVATNEKLFF.

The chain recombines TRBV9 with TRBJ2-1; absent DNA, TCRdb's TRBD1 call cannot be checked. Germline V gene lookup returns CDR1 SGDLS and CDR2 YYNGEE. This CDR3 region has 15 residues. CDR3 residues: CDSSIGTPGYNEQFF.

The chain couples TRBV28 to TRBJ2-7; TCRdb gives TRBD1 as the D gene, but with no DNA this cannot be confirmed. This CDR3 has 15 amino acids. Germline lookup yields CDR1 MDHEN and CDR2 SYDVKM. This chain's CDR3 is CASSSAMADLYEQYF.

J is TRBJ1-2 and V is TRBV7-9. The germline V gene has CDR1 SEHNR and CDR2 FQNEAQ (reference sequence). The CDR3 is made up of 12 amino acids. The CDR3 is CASSLEGYGYTF.

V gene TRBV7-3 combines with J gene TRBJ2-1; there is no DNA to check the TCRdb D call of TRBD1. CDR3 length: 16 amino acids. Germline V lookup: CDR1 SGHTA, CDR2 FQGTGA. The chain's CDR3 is CASSLRTGASYNEQFF. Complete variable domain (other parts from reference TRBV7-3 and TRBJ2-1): GAGVSQTPSNKVTEKGKYVELRCDPISGHTALYWYRQSLGQGPEFLIYFQGTGAADDSGLPNDRFFAVRPEGSVSTLKIQRTERGDSAVYLCASSLRTGASYNEQFFGPGTRLTVL.

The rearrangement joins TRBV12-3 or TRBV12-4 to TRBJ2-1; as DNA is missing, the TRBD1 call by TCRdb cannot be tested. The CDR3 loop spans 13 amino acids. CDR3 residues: CASSSTGDYEQFF.

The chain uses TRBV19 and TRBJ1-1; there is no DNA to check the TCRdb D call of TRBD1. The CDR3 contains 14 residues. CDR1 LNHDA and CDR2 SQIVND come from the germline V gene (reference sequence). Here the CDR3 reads CASSIETGNTEAFF.

CDR3 in amino acids: CASSPSSSYNEQFF. J is TRBJ2-1 and V is TRBV28; the TCRdb D gene call, TRBD1, has no DNA to confirm it. The germline V gene has CDR1 MDHEN and CDR2 SYDVKM. The CDR3 has 14 residues. Combining the CDR3 with reference TRBV28 and TRBJ2-1 gives the whole variable domain DVKVTQSSRYLVKRTGEKVFLECVQDMDHENMFWYRQDPGLGLRLIYFSYDVKMKEKGDIPEGYSVSREKKERFSLILESASTNQTSMYLCASSPSSSYNEQFFGPGTRLTVL.